This T cell receptor (beta chain) was sequenced for a study of CD8 T cells in ankylosing spondylitis. Study findings and constraints: Characteristic of ankylosing spondylitis blood, it appeared, was a TCR beta motif comprising about eight highly homologous variants.

The CDR3 sequence is 18 residues long. Germline values: CDR1 SNHLY, CDR2 FYNNEI. V lost 6 bases, J lost 1 base, and 23 bases lay in between. Turning to this clonotype: Its specificity is unknown.

Quantitative 5'-RACE with molecular barcodes generated TCR beta libraries. TCRdb recomputed calls from the 5' RACE reads with MiXCR, one row per CDR3 protein. The sample holds fewer than 450,000 distinct CDR3 sequences, roughly a sixth seen once. The J gene is TRBJ2-3, the V gene TRBV2, with D perhaps matching TRBD1 (5 bases). Material for sequencing was blood, either unsorted or a sorted T cell fraction (not recorded which). The source of this sequence is a male donor with ankylosing spondylitis. CDR3 region: CASSPPSLQGSGTDTQYF. The CDR3 region has the DNA TGTGCCAGCAGCCCTCCTTCTCTCCAGGGTTCTGGCACAGATACGCAGTATTTT.